This TCR beta chain came from a study of early T cells in non-severe SARS-CoV-2 infection. Across the whole study: Chains stayed unpaired after sequencing of bulk RNA from unsorted whole blood.

Individual cDNA molecules received unique molecular identifiers during library preparation. Each CDR3 protein gets one entry after TCRdb re-called the 5' RACE reads with MiXCR. This table holds more than 50,000 distinct CDR3 sequences, more than 13% found once. This clonotype appeared many times. The antigen is unknown. Findings and limits, study-wide: Sequences matched to VDJdb favored anti-spike CD8 responses, while private and CD4 specificities were missed.

The sequence was obtained from an adult who was a healthcare worker with PCR-confirmed SARS-CoV-2 infection or an uninfected control (not recorded which). The source was whole blood, collected at baseline.

For the CDR3, the DNA is TGTGCCAGCAGCCCAGCAGGGGGAGGCTACACCTTC. Protein: CASSPAGGGYTF. V usage is TRBV14 and J usage is TRBJ1-2, with 7 bases aligning to TRBD1. Trimming at V came to 4 bases and at J to 8 bases, leaving 4 bases not matched to a gene. Germline-derived CDR1 and CDR2 are SGHDN and FVKESK. There are 12 residues in the CDR3.